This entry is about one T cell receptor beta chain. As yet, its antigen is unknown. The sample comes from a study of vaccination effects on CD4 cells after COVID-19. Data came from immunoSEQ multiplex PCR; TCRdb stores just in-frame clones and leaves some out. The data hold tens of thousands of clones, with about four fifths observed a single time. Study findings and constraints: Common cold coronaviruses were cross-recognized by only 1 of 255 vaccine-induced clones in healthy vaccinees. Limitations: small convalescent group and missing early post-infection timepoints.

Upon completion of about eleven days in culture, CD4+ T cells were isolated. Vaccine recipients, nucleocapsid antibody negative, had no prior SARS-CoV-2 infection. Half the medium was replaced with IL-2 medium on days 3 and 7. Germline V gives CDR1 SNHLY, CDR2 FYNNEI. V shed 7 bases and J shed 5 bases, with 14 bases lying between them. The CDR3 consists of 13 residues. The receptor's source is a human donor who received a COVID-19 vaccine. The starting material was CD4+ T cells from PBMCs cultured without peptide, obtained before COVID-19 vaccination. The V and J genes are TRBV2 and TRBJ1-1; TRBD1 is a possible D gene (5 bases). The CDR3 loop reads CASNSREGTEAFF. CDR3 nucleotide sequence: TGTGCCAGCAATTCCAGGGAGGGAACTGAAGCTTTCTTT.